This TCR beta chain emerged from a study of blood T cell repertoires in COVID-19. Study summary: The United States, Italy and Spain were the sources of the acute and convalescent COVID-19 samples. PBMCs, B-cell-depleted T cells, or T cells were the source of the cDNA or gDNA that made up the material.

Authors' data handling: Nucleated cell counts were estimated from reference gene primer amplification. Some clones are missing from TCRdb's copy, which holds only in-frame ones; the method was immunoSEQ multiplex PCR. V and J calls and clone size are those listed in that table; D and trimming were worked out from the DNA. Of 130,000 to 150,000 clones detected, around nine tenths appear once; the ten largest clones hold 2.3%. Germline CDR1 and CDR2: SGHKS and YYEKEE (reference sequence). The CDR3 loop spans 17 amino acids. Trimming took 0 bases from V and 0 from J, leaving 14 bases between them. Material: peripheral blood. The chain carries TRBV5-5 and TRBJ2-3; a possible D gene is TRBD2 (6 bases). The sequence came from a human donor in a cohort sampled during active COVID-19. CDR3 residues: CASSLVPRGTSTDTQYF. The CDR3 DNA sequence: TGTGCCAGCAGCTTGGTCCCTCGGGGGACGAGCACAGATACGCAGTATTTT.